The 29 T cell receptor beta chains below all came from one sample that was sequenced in a study of OX40 agonist ivuxolimab in advanced cancers. Assay used: immunoSEQ multiplex PCR; TCRdb lists only in-frame clones, some missing. This sample has 18,000 or so clones, with 72% found just once. The specimen comprised CD4+ or CD8+ T cells sorted from blood, sampled in a trial of the OX40 agonist ivuxolimab. All receptors come from an adult with an advanced solid tumor such as melanoma, head and neck, liver or kidney cancer.

This sequence joins TRBV5-6 and TRBJ2-5; either TRBD1 or TRBD2 may fit D (7 bases each). V lost 2 bases to trimming and J lost 5 bases, with 16 bases between them. Germline V gene data show CDR1 as SGHDT and CDR2 as YYEEEE. This CDR3 is built from 15 residues. The DNA of the CDR3 is TGTGCCAGCAGCTTATTCCAGGGGGGGCAGGAGACCCAGTACTTC. Its translation is CASSLFQGGQETQYF.

The V call is TRBV11-2, the J call TRBJ2-7; maybe TRBD2 (5 bases). The CDR3 runs 15 residues. The germline CDR1 and CDR2 sequences are SGHAT and FQNNGV. V lost 5 bases, J lost 2 bases, and 16 bases lay in between. The CDR3 spells CASSTTSGPAYEQYF. The CDR3 nucleotides are TGTGCCAGCAGCACCACAAGCGGTCCCGCCTACGAGCAGTACTTC.

This clone was found a few times. The CDR3 nucleotides read TGCGCCAGCAGCCAAGATGGGGGGGTCGGGTACGAGCAGTACTTC. It codes for CASSQDGGVGYEQYF. This rearrangement joins TRBV4-1 to TRBJ2-7; 7 nucleotides match TRBD2. CDR1 and CDR2 from the germline V gene are MGHRA and YSYEKL. The CDR3 length is 15 residues. With V trimmed by 0 bases and J by 4 bases, 6 bases remained unmatched.

By sample fraction, this clone is medium-sized. The chain employs TRBV13 and TRBJ2-7, with 8 bases matching TRBD1. Per the germline V gene, CDR1 is PRHDT and CDR2 is FYEKMQ (reference sequence). The junction had 5 bases not matched to a gene; V was cut back by 0 bases and J by 1 base. The CDR3 covers 16 residues. The DNA of the CDR3 is TGTGCCAGCAGCTTAGGGGGGTGGACAGGGTCCTACGAGCAGTACTTC. The encoded protein is CASSLGGWTGSYEQYF.

V usage is TRBV7-2 and J usage is TRBJ2-7; 12 positions match TRBD2. Looked up from germline, CDR1 is SGHTA and CDR2 is FQGNSA. This CDR3 has 16 residues. Losses at the gene ends were 5 bases for V and 0 bases for J; bases not matched to a gene: 5. CDR3 residues: CASSGTSGYDSYEQYF. The CDR3, as DNA: TGTGCCAGCAGCGGGACTAGCGGGTATGACTCCTACGAGCAGTACTTC.

The chain combines TRBV9 with TRBJ2-1; D ambiguous. V lost 0 bases and J lost 1, with 5 bases in between. Germline lookup yields CDR1 SGDLS and CDR2 YYNGEE. The CDR3 is made up of 14 amino acids. CDR3 nucleotide sequence: TGTGCCAGCAGCGTAGGGGGTTCCTACAATGAGCAGTTCTTC. Residues: CASSVGGSYNEQFF.

The CDR3 loop reads CASSLGARAYYEQYF. CDR3 in DNA: TGTGCCAGCAGCTTAGGGGCCAGGGCCTACTACGAGCAGTACTTC. The chain recombines TRBV7-6 with TRBJ2-7, with D possibly being TRBD1 (5 bases). Germline CDR1 SGHVS, CDR2 FNYEAQ. CDR3 length: 15 residues. Trimming cost V 1 base and J 3 bases, with 13 bases left between them.

This clone was seen a handful of times. This chain connects TRBV7-9 to TRBJ2-7; 7 nucleotides line up with TRBD1. V dropped 3 bases and J dropped 2; count of bases not matched to a gene: 13. The CDR3 is made up of 17 amino acids. The germline V gene has CDR1 SEHNR and CDR2 FQNEAQ (reference sequence). The CDR3 spells CASSFRRTDRETYEQYF. The DNA of the CDR3 is TGTGCCAGCAGCTTCCGCCGTACTGACAGGGAAACCTACGAGCAGTACTTC.

CDR3 sequence reads: CASSLGTRGALYGYTF. The CDR3 DNA sequence: TGTGCCAGCAGCTTAGGGACTAGGGGGGCTCTCTATGGCTACACCTTC. The rearrangement joins TRBV7-2 to TRBJ1-2; maybe TRBD1 (6 bases). The CDR3 sequence is 16 residues long. Trimming left V 1 base short and J 4 bases short, with 16 bases between. The germline V gene has CDR1 SGHTA and CDR2 FQGNSA.

The genes are TRBV27 and TRBJ2-3; D remains unclear. Germline V lookup: CDR1 MNHEY, CDR2 SMNVEV (reference sequence). The CDR3 totals 15 residues. Trimming cost V 2 bases and J 1 base, with 10 bases left between them. In nucleotides, the CDR3 is TGTGCCAGCAGTTTAATTGGGTCACGCACAGATACGCAGTATTTT. It codes for CASSLIGSRTDTQYF.

This clone was found once. J is TRBJ2-7 and V is TRBV19; 7 nucleotides line up with TRBD1. The ends lost 5 bases at V and 7 bases at J; junction bases unmatched: 11. Looked up from germline, CDR1 is LNHDA and CDR2 is SQIVND (reference sequence). CDR3 size: 14 residues. The CDR3 DNA reads as TGTGCCAGTAGTGATCGGACAGGACCCCTAGAGCAGTACTTC. It translates to CASSDRTGPLEQYF.

The chain links TRBV19 to TRBJ1-2; 8 bases are shared with TRBD1. V was clipped by 2 bases and J by 8 bases; unmatched bases: 10. In germline, CDR1 is LNHDA, CDR2 SQIVND (reference sequence). The CDR3 sequence is 15 residues long. The CDR3 coding sequence is TGTGCCAGTAGTATACCCGGACAGGGAAATAGGGGCTACACCTTC. Encoded protein: CASSIPGQGNRGYTF.

In this sample, this clone turned up many times. In DNA form, the CDR3 reads TGTGCCAGCAGCCAAGAGGGCAGGGTATATACGCAGTATTTT. This gives the protein CASSQEGRVYTQYF. V gene TRBV14 combines with J gene TRBJ2-3; TRBD1 is a possible D gene (5 bases). This CDR3 comprises 14 residues. CDR1 SGHDN and CDR2 FVKESK come from the germline V gene. V lost 0 bases and J 7 bases, leaving 11 bases between the germline ends.

The chain recombines TRBV7-3 with TRBJ2-3; 8 nucleotides agree with TRBD2. After removal of 4 bases from V and 6 bases from J, the junction contained 12 bases not matched to a gene. CDR1 is SGHTA and CDR2 is FQGTGA in the germline V gene. The CDR3 is 16 amino acids. CDR3 bases: TGTGCCAGCAGCTCCCTTTCGGGGGGGGCCTGGGATACGCAGTATTTT. Translation: CASSSLSGGAWDTQYF.

The chain links TRBV5-5 to TRBJ2-7; no clear D. The CDR3 length is 13 residues. Germline CDR1 is SGHKS and CDR2 is YYEKEE (reference sequence). V lost 3 bases to trimming and J lost 5 bases, with 12 bases between them. The chain's CDR3 is CASSSDILDEQYF. The CDR3 DNA reads TGTGCCAGCAGCTCAGACATCCTCGACGAGCAGTACTTC.

This chain connects TRBV7-9 to TRBJ2-5; 8 bases match TRBD2. Looked up from germline, CDR1 is SEHNR and CDR2 is FQNEAQ (reference sequence). There are 18 residues in the CDR3. V lost 3 bases to trimming and J lost 0 bases; unmatched junction nucleotides: 12. The CDR3 region has the DNA TGTGCCAGCAGCTTCCCTCCTGGCGGGGGGCCTTACCAAGAGACCCAGTACTTC. Encoded protein: CASSFPPGGGPYQETQYF.

The CDR3 spells CASSSGLAGTGTQYF. The CDR3 DNA reads TGTGCCAGCAGTTCCGGACTAGCGGGGACGGGGACCCAGTACTTC. This chain connects TRBV27 to TRBJ2-5, with 12 positions matching TRBD2. The V segment lost 4 bases and the J segment 7 bases; nucleotides outside the gene matches: 7. Germline V gene data show CDR1 as MNHEY and CDR2 as SMNVEV (reference sequence). The CDR3 runs 15 residues.

The CDR3, as DNA: TGCGCCCTCAACCTCAATAATGAAAAACTGTTTTTT. Protein sequence: CALNLNNEKLFF. This chain uses TRBV23-1 with TRBJ1-4; D is undetermined. TRBV23-1 falls under the ORF class, with uncertain function. V was clipped by 11 bases and J by 4 bases, with 11 bases between them. The CDR3 totals 12 residues.

This clone appeared a few times. V usage is TRBV9 and J usage is TRBJ2-1; perhaps TRBD2 as D (6 bases). The V end lost 7 bases, the J end lost 7 bases, and 15 bases lay between the germline ends. The CDR3 loop spans 13 amino acids. Germline values: CDR1 SGDLS, CDR2 YYNGEE. DNA for the CDR3: TGTGCCAGCGGAGGGAGAGGCCCTAATGAGCAGTTCTTC. This sequence encodes CASGGRGPNEQFF.

The chain has TRBV7-9 and TRBJ1-2; no reliable D call. Germline CDR1 reads SEHNR; CDR2 reads FQNEAQ (reference sequence). This CDR3 has 14 amino acids. Trimming pared 1 base from V and 6 bases from J, leaving 12 bases between. In DNA form, the CDR3 reads TGTGCCAGCAGCTTAGTCCAAGGCGGGCATGGCTACACCTTC. This translates into CASSLVQGGHGYTF.

This chain joins TRBV2 and TRBJ2-1; D is ambiguous. V dropped 4 bases and J dropped 0 bases, with 7 bases sitting between them. CDR3 size: 14 residues. From germline, CDR1 is SNHLY and CDR2 FYNNEI. The DNA of the CDR3 is TGTGCCAGCAGTGCCAGCAGCTCCTACAATGAGCAGTTCTTC. It yields the protein CASSASSSYNEQFF.

The CDR3 DNA reads TGTGCCAGCAGCTTAGCGCTCTATGAGCAGTTCTTC. It yields the protein CASSLALYEQFF. The chain couples TRBV7-9 to TRBJ2-1, with D unclear. V was shortened by 0 bases and J by 8 bases, with 5 bases between the two germline ends. From germline, CDR1 is SEHNR and CDR2 FQNEAQ (reference sequence). The CDR3 extends over 12 amino acids.

The rearrangement links TRBV6-1 to TRBJ1-1, with 7 positions matching TRBD1. Germline V CDR1 and CDR2: MNHNS, SASEGT. V trimming: 5 bases; J trimming: 8 bases; junction bases outside the gene matches: 8. The CDR3 is 13 amino acids. The CDR3 DNA follows: TGTGCCAGCAGTAAGGGACAGTGGCAGGAAGCTTTCTTT. As protein: CASSKGQWQEAFF.

This clone came up once. This chain links TRBV28 with TRBJ2-5, with 10 nucleotides matching TRBD2. V shed 9 bases and J 1 base; nucleotides not matched to a gene: 11. Germline assignment: CDR1 MDHEN and CDR2 SYDVKM. The CDR3 runs to 16 residues. CDR3 sequence: CASSSRTSGPQETQYF. CDR3 sequence (DNA): TGTGCCAGTTCCTCGAGGACTAGCGGCCCCCAAGAGACCCAGTACTTC.

The V gene is TRBV15, the J gene TRBJ2-7, with 7 bases lining up with TRBD1. The V gene end was trimmed by 0 bases and the J gene end by 4 bases; junction bases not matched to a gene: 3. Germline values: CDR1 LNHNV, CDR2 YYDKDF (reference sequence). CDR3 length: 14 amino acids. DNA of the CDR3: TGTGCCACCAGCAGAGAACAGGGGATTTACGAGCAGTACTTC. Translation: CATSREQGIYEQYF.

The chain carries TRBV5-6 and TRBJ1-2; D is possibly TRBD1 (5 bases). V was cut by 4 bases and J by 7 bases, with 17 bases left in between. This CDR3 spans 14 amino acids. Germline values: CDR1 SGHDT, CDR2 YYEEEE. The CDR3 DNA is TGTGCCAGCAGCCCCTTGGAGGGGCCTGTTGGCTACACCTTC. It encodes CASSPLEGPVGYTF. Full variable domain (rest looked up from reference TRBV5-6 and TRBJ1-2): DAGVTQSPTHLIKTRGQQVTLRCSPKSGHDTVSWYQQALGQGPQFIFQYYEEEERQRGNFPDRFSGHQFPNYSSELNVNALLLGDSALYLCASSPLEGPVGYTFGSGTRLTVV.

By sample fraction, this clone is medium-sized. The V gene is TRBV6-4, the J gene TRBJ2-1, with 8 bases that match TRBD1. Germline assignment: CDR1 MRHNA and CDR2 SNTAGT. V lost 4 bases to trimming and J lost 7 bases; unmatched junction nucleotides: 12. This CDR3 has 16 amino acids. As DNA, the CDR3 is TGTGCCAGCAGTGCAGTACCAGGGGGCGCGGGGAATGAGCAGTTCTTC. Protein: CASSAVPGGAGNEQFF.

This clone was recorded once. The chain's CDR3 is CASSLSDGSYEQYF. The CDR3 DNA is TGTGCCAGCAGTTTATCGGACGGCTCCTACGAGCAGTACTTC. V usage is TRBV27 and J usage is TRBJ2-7; no reliable D call. Per germline, CDR1 MNHEY and CDR2 SMNVEV (reference sequence). With 0 bases removed from V and 0 bases from J, the gap between germline ends came to 6 bases. The CDR3 has 14 residues.

J is TRBJ1-1 and V is TRBV4-3; 7 nucleotides line up with TRBD1. The CDR3 is made up of 16 amino acids. The germline CDR1 and CDR2 sequences are LGHNA and YSLEER. Trimming cost V 4 bases and J 4 bases; bases outside gene matches: 12. The CDR3, as DNA: TGCGCCAGCAGCCCAATCACGGGACAGTGGTCCACTGAAGCTTTCTTT. Its protein is CASSPITGQWSTEAFF.